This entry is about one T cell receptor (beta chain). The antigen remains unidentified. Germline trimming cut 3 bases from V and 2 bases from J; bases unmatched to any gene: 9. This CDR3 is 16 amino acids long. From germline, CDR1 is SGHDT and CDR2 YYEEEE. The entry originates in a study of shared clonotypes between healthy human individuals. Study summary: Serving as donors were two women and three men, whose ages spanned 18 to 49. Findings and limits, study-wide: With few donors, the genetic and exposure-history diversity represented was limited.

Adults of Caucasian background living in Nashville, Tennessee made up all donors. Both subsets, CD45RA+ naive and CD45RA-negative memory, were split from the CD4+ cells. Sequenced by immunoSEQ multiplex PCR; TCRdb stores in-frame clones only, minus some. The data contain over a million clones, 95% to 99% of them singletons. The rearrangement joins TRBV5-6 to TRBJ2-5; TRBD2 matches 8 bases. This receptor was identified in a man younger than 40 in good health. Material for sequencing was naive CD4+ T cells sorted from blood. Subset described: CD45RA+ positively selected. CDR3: CASSSTGTRGQETQYF. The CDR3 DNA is TGTGCCAGCAGCTCGACCGGGACTAGAGGGCAAGAGACCCAGTACTTC.